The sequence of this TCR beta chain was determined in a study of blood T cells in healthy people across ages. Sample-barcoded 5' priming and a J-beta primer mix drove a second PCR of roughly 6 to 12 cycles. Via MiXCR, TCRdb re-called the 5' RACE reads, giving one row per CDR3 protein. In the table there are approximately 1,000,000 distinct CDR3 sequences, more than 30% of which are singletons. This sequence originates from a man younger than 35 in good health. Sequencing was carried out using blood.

The CDR3 DNA reads as TGCAGTGCTAGAGGGTTTAAACAGGGTTCCTACGAGCAGTACTTC. Its translation: CSARGFKQGSYEQYF. The V gene is TRBV20-1, the J gene TRBJ2-7; possibly TRBD1 for D (6 bases). CDR3 length: 15 residues. V was shortened by 1 base and J by 1 base, with 14 bases between the two germline ends. CDR1 is DFQATT, CDR2 SNEGSKA, per germline (reference sequence).